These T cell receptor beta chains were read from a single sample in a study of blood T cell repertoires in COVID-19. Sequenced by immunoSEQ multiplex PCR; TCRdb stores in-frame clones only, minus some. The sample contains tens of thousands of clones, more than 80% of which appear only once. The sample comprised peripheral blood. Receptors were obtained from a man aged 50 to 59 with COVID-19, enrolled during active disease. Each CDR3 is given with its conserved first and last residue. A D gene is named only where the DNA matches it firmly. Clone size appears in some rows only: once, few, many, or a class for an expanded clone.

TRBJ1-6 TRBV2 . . TGTGCCAGCAGTTACAGGACGGGCACCAATTCACCCCTCCACTTT CASSYRTGTNSPLHF
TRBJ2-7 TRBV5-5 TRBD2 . TGTGCCAGCAGCCGGGGCGGGGGGGAGACCTACGAGCAGTACTTC CASSRGGGETYEQYF
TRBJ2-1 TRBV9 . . TGTGCCAGCTCAACGGGGGACCCCTACAATGAGCAGTTCTTC CASSTGDPYNEQFF
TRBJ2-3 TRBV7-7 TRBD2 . TGTGCTAGCAGCTTAGGGCTAGCGGGGGTAGATACGCAGTATTTT CASSLGLAGVDTQYF
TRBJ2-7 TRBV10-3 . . TGTGCCATCAGTGTCGGCCCACGGGATCCCCACGAGCAGTACTTC CAISVGPRDPHEQYF
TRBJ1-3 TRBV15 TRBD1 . TGTGCCACCAGCAGTCGGGACAGGGGATCGAGCTCTGGAAACACCATATATTTT CATSSRDRGSSSGNTIYF
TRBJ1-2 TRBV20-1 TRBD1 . TGCAGTGCTCAGGGGGACTATGGCTACACCTTC CSAQGDYGYTF
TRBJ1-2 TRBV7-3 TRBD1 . TGTGCCAGCAGCTTTGGACAGGGCGATGGCTACACCTTC CASSFGQGDGYTF
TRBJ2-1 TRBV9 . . TGTGCCAGCAGCGTGACTACCCAATCCTACAATGAGCAGTTCTTC CASSVTTQSYNEQFF
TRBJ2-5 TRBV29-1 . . TGCAGCGTTGAAGTGGTAGCGTTGGAGACCCAGTACTTC CSVEVVALETQYF
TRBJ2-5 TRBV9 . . TGTGCCAGCAGCGTAGAAGGTCGCAGGTCCCATGAGACCCAGTACTTC CASSVEGRRSHETQYF
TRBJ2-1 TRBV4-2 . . TGTGCCAGCAGCTATATACAAGAGCAGTTCTTC CASSYIQEQFF
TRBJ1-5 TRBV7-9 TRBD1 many TGTGCCAGCAGCCGGGACAGGGTTGAGCCCCAGCATTTT CASSRDRVEPQHF
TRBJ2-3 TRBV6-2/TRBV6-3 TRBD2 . TGTGCCAGCAGTTCGTTGCGGGGGGACACAGATACGCAGTATTTT CASSSLRGDTDTQYF
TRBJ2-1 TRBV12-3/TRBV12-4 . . TGTGCCAGCAGTTTAAGCTTTTGGCAGTTCTTC CASSLSFWQFF
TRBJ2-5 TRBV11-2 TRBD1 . TGTGCCAGCAGCACTGACAGGGTAGGGGAGACCCAGTACTTC CASSTDRVGETQYF
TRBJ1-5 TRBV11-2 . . TGTGCCAGCAGCTTAGAAGGAGGTGGGAATCAGCCCCAGCATTTT CASSLEGGGNQPQHF
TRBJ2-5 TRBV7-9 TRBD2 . TGTGCCAGCAGCTCTGGGACTAGCGGGGGGGCTTTGGAGACCCAGTACTTC CASSSGTSGGALETQYF
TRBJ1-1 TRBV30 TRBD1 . TGTGCCTGGAGTGGTTCACAGGGGGCGAGGACTGAAGCTTTCTTT CAWSGSQGARTEAFF
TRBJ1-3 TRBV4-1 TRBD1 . TGCGCCAGCAGCCAGACGCCAGGGGGACAGGGCGTCAACACCATATATTTT CASSQTPGGQGVNTIYF
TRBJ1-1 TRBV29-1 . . TGCAGCGTTTGGACGAGGGTCGGTGAGTCTGAAGCTTTCTTT CSVWTRVGESEAFF
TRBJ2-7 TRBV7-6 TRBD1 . TGTGCCAGCAGCTTAGGACAGGGATTCTCCTACGAGCAGTACTTC CASSLGQGFSYEQYF
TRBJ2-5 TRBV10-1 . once TGCGCCAGCAGTGAGTCATCAGGGGTAGCAGAGACCCAGTACTTC CASSESSGVAETQYF
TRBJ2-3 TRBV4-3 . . TGCGCCAGCAGCCAAGACCTACTAGAAAGCACAGATACGCAGTATTTT CASSQDLLESTDTQYF
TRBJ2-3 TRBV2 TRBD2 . TGTGCCAGCCTTAGGACTAGCGGGGGGAACACAGATACGCAGTATTTT CASLRTSGGNTDTQYF
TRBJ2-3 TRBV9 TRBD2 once TGTGCCAGCAGCGTAGGGCTAGCGGGGGGTGGAGATACGCAGTATTTT CASSVGLAGGGDTQYF
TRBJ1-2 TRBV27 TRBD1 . TGTGCCAGCAGTTTGATTGGGACAGCCGGCTATGGCTACACCTTC CASSLIGTAGYGYTF
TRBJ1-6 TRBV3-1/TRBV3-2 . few TGTGCCAGCAGCCCGCTAAGGGGAACGATTAATTCACCCCTCCACTTT CASSPLRGTINSPLHF
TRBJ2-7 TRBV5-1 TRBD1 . TGCGCCAGCCGGTGGGGACAGGGGGTCTACGAGCAGTACTTC CASRWGQGVYEQYF
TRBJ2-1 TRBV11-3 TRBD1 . TGTGCCAGCAGCTTAGGTATACAGGGGGCGAATGAGCAGTTCTTC CASSLGIQGANEQFF
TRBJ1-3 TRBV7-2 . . TGTGCCAGCACACTATACACGGGAGGTGGAAACACCATATATTTT CASTLYTGGGNTIYF
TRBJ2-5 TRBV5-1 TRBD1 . TGCGCCAGCAGCTTGGGGGTGACAGGGCAAGAGACCCAGTACTTC CASSLGVTGQETQYF
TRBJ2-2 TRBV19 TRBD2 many TGTGCCACCTCGGGGGGGCTAGTGAACACCGGGGAGCTGTTTTTT CATSGGLVNTGELFF
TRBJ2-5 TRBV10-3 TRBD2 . TGTGCCACTATGTACGGACTAGCGGGGGGAAACCAAGAGACCCAGTACTTC CATMYGLAGGNQETQYF
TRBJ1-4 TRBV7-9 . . TGTGCCAGCAGCAATGGGGCCACCACTAATGAAAAACTGTTTTTT CASSNGATTNEKLFF
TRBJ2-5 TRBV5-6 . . TGTGCCAGCAGCTGGGGGACTGGGGAGACCCAGTACTTC CASSWGTGETQYF
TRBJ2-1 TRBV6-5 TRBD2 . TGTGCCAGCACTAATCTAGCGGGGGGGTTCAATGAGCAGTTCTTC CASTNLAGGFNEQFF